These 7 T cell receptor beta chains share one sample of origin, sequenced in a study of shared clonotypes between healthy human individuals. Assay: immunoSEQ multiplex PCR; the TCRdb copy retains only in-frame clones and omits some. The sample records about 470,000 clones, around 75% being singletons. Sequenced: PBMCs. The receptors originated from a woman aged 35 to 49 in good health. Some clones in this sample may be carry-over from other donors' samples.

The chain employs TRBV19 and TRBJ2-1, with 14 bases that match TRBD2. Germline V CDR1 and CDR2: LNHDA, SQIVND (reference sequence). V gave up 2 bases and J gave up 3 bases; unmatched junction bases: 3. There are 17 residues in the CDR3. The CDR3 is CASSIRTSGRHYNEQFF. CDR3 in DNA: TGTGCCAGTAGTATAAGGACTAGCGGGAGGCACTACAATGAGCAGTTCTTC.

This chain links TRBV28 with TRBJ2-7; TRBD1 matches 8 bases. Germline V gene data show CDR1 as MDHEN and CDR2 as SYDVKM. V trimming: 5 bases; J trimming: 0 bases; junction bases outside the gene matches: 9. The CDR3 is 16 residues long. The CDR3: CASSSLPGQASYEQYF. The CDR3 DNA sequence: TGTGCCAGCAGTAGCCTGCCGGGACAGGCCTCCTACGAGCAGTACTTC.

This clone was picked up one time. The chain couples TRBV7-9 to TRBJ2-5; tentatively, D is TRBD1 or TRBD2 (5 bases each). TRBJ2-7 explains the end of the DNA better; the J call may be wrong. Germline V gene data show CDR1 as SEHNR and CDR2 as FQNEAQ (reference sequence). The CDR3 has 13 amino acids. This CDR3 is CASSFGTEYEQYF. CDR3 coding DNA: TGTGCCAGCAGCTTCGGGACGGAATACGAGCAGTACTTC.

The V and J genes are TRBV5-1 and TRBJ2-7, with TRBD1 matching 8 bases. Looked up from germline, CDR1 is SGHRS and CDR2 is YFSETQ. Unmatched junction bases numbered 5, after V lost 2 bases and J lost 4 bases. The CDR3 is 14 residues long. The CDR3 region has the DNA TGCGCCAGCAGCTTTGGGACAGGAACTTACGAGCAGTACTTC. It codes for CASSFGTGTYEQYF.

This clone came up once. The chain joins TRBV7-9 to TRBJ2-4; D is unresolved. Trimming removed 5 bases at V and 0 bases at J, with 11 bases between. This CDR3 spans 15 amino acids. Germline CDR1 and CDR2: SEHNR and FQNEAQ (reference sequence). In DNA, the CDR3 is TGTGCCAGCAGCCCCCGAGGTGGAGCCAAAAACATTCAGTACTTC. Encoded protein: CASSPRGGAKNIQYF.

The rearrangement links TRBV10-3 to TRBJ2-7; D uncertain. In germline, CDR1 is ENHRY, CDR2 SYGVKD. The CDR3 sequence is 11 residues long. V was pared by 8 bases and J by 4 bases, with 9 bases between. Here the CDR3 reads CAIATRYEQYF. For the CDR3, the DNA is TGTGCCATCGCGACAAGGTACGAGCAGTACTTC.

The chain couples TRBV6-5 to TRBJ2-3; D ambiguous. Germline CDR1 is MNHEY and CDR2 is SVGAGI. This CDR3 is built from 10 residues. The V gene lost 11 bases and the J gene lost 4 bases, with 7 bases spanning the gap. The CDR3 coding sequence is TGTGCCGTTGAAGCAGATACGCAGTATTTT. Its protein is CAVEADTQYF.